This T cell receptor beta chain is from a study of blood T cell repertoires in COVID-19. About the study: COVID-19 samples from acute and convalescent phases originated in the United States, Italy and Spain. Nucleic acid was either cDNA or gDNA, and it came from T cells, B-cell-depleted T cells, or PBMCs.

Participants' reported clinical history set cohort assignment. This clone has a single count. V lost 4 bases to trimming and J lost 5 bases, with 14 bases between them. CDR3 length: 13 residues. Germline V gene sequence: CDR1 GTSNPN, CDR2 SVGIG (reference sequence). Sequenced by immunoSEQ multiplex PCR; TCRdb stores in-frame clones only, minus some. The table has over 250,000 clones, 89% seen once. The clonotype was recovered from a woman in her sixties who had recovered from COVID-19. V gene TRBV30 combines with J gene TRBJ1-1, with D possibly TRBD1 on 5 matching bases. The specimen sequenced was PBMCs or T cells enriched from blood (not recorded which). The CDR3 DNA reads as TGTGCCTGGACCTTTACCGGGGGAACTGAAGCTTTCTTT. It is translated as CAWTFTGGTEAFF.